One and the same sample provided the 22 T cell receptor beta chains below, sequenced in a study of blood T cell repertoires in COVID-19. Libraries were prepared by immunoSEQ multiplex PCR; TCRdb keeps only in-frame clonotypes and omits some of them. The table lists approximately 200,000 clones, 84% of them singletons, with around 1.8% in the top ten. The sequenced material came from PBMCs or T cells enriched from blood (not recorded which). These receptors were obtained from a man between 60 and 70 years old who had recovered from COVID-19.

This clone was detected a few times. This sequence joins TRBV11-3 and TRBJ1-1; 10 bases line up with TRBD1. CDR3 length: 15 amino acids. V shed 4 bases, J shed 5 bases, and the junction held 7 bases outside the gene matches. Per germline, CDR1 SGHNT and CDR2 YENEEA. Here the CDR3 reads CASSWSPGQGTEAFF. CDR3 nucleotide sequence: TGTGCCAGCAGCTGGAGCCCGGGACAGGGGACTGAAGCTTTCTTT. The variable domain in full, with the rest retrieved from reference TRBV11-3 and TRBJ1-1, is EAGVVQSPRYKIIEKKQPVAFWCNPISGHNTLYWYLQNLGQGPELLIRYENEEAVDDSQLPKDRFSAERLKGVDSTLKIQPAELGDSAVYLCASSWSPGQGTEAFFGQGTRLTVV.

V and J are TRBV6-4 and TRBJ1-5; the match to TRBD1 covers 10 bases. The germline V gene has CDR1 MRHNA and CDR2 SNTAGT. V lost 6 bases, J lost 2 bases, and 16 bases stayed unmatched. The CDR3 is 19 amino acids. The CDR3 coding sequence is TGTGCCAGCAGCGTTCCCCGGGACAGGGGTAAGATCGGCAATCAGCCCCAGCATTTT. Translating it yields CASSVPRDRGKIGNQPQHF.

In its sample, this clone was seen once. This rearrangement joins TRBV9 to TRBJ2-2; 7 bases agree with TRBD2. CDR3 length: 15 residues. Germline loops: CDR1 SGDLS, CDR2 YYNGEE. After removal of 3 bases from V and 0 bases from J, the junction contained 2 bases not matched to a gene. The CDR3 region has the DNA TGTGCCAGCAGCGAGCGGGGAGCGAACACCGGGGAGCTGTTTTTT. Residues: CASSERGANTGELFF.

V is TRBV19 and J is TRBJ1-1; D call uncertain. CDR3 length: 15 residues. Trimming stripped 5 bases from V and 3 bases from J, with 16 bases between. CDR1 is LNHDA and CDR2 is SQIVND in the germline V gene (reference sequence). The CDR3 bases are TGTGCCAGTAGTCAGCCGGGATCCCTAGACACTGAAGCTTTCTTT. Amino acid sequence: CASSQPGSLDTEAFF.

In nucleotides, the CDR3 is TGTGCCAGCAGTTACCTGATGACTAGCGGGGGGAGAGAGCAGTTCTTC. Protein: CASSYLMTSGGREQFF. This chain uses TRBV6-5 with TRBJ2-1; TRBD2 agrees at 13 bases. CDR1 MNHEY and CDR2 SVGAGI come from the germline V gene. With V trimmed by 2 bases and J by 10 bases, 8 bases remained unmatched. This CDR3 is 16 amino acids long.

This clone has more than one count but fewer than ten. The rearrangement links TRBV5-1 to TRBJ1-4; D gene unclear. The CDR3 contains 12 residues. Germline loops: CDR1 SGHRS, CDR2 YFSETQ. Trimming left V 4 bases short and J 7 bases short, with 8 bases between. Written as DNA, the CDR3 is TGCGCCAGCAGCCGAACGGGTGAAAAACTGTTTTTT. This codes for CASSRTGEKLFF.

This clone was recorded a few times. This chain links TRBV23-1 with TRBJ2-7; D may be TRBD1 (6 bases). TRBV23-1 belongs to the ORF category, with a function that is uncertain. This CDR3 spans 16 amino acids. V dropped 2 bases and J dropped 7 bases, with 21 bases sitting between them. CDR3 nucleotide sequence: TGCGCCAGCAGTCAAATCTTTCGGACAGCATCGGGAGAGCAGTACTTC. Encoded protein: CASSQIFRTASGEQYF.

The chain has TRBV7-9 and TRBJ1-4; TRBD1 matches 7 bases. CDR3 size: 14 residues. The junction had 8 bases not matched to a gene; V was cut back by 5 bases and J by 8 bases. Germline values: CDR1 SEHNR, CDR2 FQNEAQ (reference sequence). The chain's CDR3 is CASSPRQGGEKLFF. DNA for the CDR3: TGTGCCAGCAGCCCCCGACAGGGAGGAGAAAAACTGTTTTTT.

This chain uses TRBV3-1 (or the pseudogene TRBV3-2) with TRBJ1-5, with 9 positions matching TRBD1. Germline assignment: CDR1 LGHDT and CDR2 YNNKEL (reference sequence). The V and J ends lost 4 bases and 3 bases, in that order; junction bases with no gene match: 7. The CDR3 sequence is 16 residues long. DNA for the CDR3: TGTGCCAGCAGCCGCGGACAGGGGAAACACAATCAGCCCCAGCATTTT. Its protein product is CASSRGQGKHNQPQHF.

The V and J genes are TRBV7-9 and TRBJ1-2; D remains unclear. Germline CDR1 reads SEHNR; CDR2 reads FQNEAQ (reference sequence). V lost 2 bases, J lost 1 base, and 14 bases lay in between. This CDR3 comprises 16 residues. The chain's CDR3 is CASSLNMDSLNYGYTF. The CDR3 region has the DNA TGTGCCAGCAGCTTAAATATGGACTCGCTTAACTATGGCTACACCTTC.

The genes are TRBV5-1 and TRBJ2-7; TRBD1 aligns across 12 bases. The germline CDR1 and CDR2 sequences are SGHRS and YFSETQ. CDR3 length: 14 amino acids. Trimming removed 3 bases from V and 4 bases from J; junction bases left unmatched: 2. The CDR3 region has the DNA TGCGCCAGCAGCTCGGGACAGGGGGCTTACGAGCAGTACTTC. Encoded protein: CASSSGQGAYEQYF.

The chain couples TRBV5-6 to TRBJ1-2, with D possibly being TRBD1 (5 bases). CDR1 is SGHDT and CDR2 is YYEEEE in the germline V gene. Between the trimmed V and J ends, which lost 0 bases and 4 bases, there was a span of 10 bases. This CDR3 is 14 amino acids long. The CDR3 nucleotides are TGTGCCAGCAGCTTGGAAAGGGGTCCCTATGGCTACACCTTC. Protein: CASSLERGPYGYTF.

The CDR3 sequence: CASSLRKDREGRGYTF. The DNA for the CDR3 is TGTGCCAGTAGTTTAAGGAAGGACAGGGAAGGGAGAGGCTACACCTTC. J is TRBJ1-2 and V is TRBV19; 8 nucleotides match TRBD1. CDR1 is LNHDA, CDR2 SQIVND, per germline (reference sequence). V shed 5 bases, J shed 8 bases, and the junction held 16 bases outside the gene matches. This CDR3 is 16 amino acids long.

This clone has a single count. The chain carries TRBV5-1 and TRBJ1-4, with 10 nucleotides matching TRBD1. From germline, CDR1 is SGHRS and CDR2 YFSETQ. Trimming at V came to 4 bases and at J to 3 bases, leaving 9 bases not matched to a gene. The CDR3 consists of 17 residues. This chain's CDR3 is CASSMGQGRMANEKLFF. CDR3 DNA sequence: TGCGCCAGCAGCATGGGACAGGGGAGGATGGCTAATGAAAAACTGTTTTTT.

V and J are TRBV19 and TRBJ1-2, with a tentative D call TRBD1 (5 bases). The length of the CDR3 is 14 residues. V lost 4 bases and J 7 bases, leaving 16 bases between the germline ends. Germline-derived CDR1 and CDR2 are LNHDA and SQIVND (reference sequence). The DNA of the CDR3 is TGTGCCAGTAGTAACCCCCAGGGAAGGAGTGGCTACACCTTC. Its translation is CASSNPQGRSGYTF.

The gene calls are TRBV6-4 and TRBJ2-7; 10 bases line up with TRBD1. The CDR3 spans 17 residues. Germline V gene data show CDR1 as MRHNA and CDR2 as SNTAGT. J lost 1 base, V lost 6 bases, and 12 bases had no gene match. The CDR3 DNA sequence: TGTGCCAGCAGCGGACAGGGGGAAGAGCGGGGTTCCTACGAGCAGTACTTC. Translating it yields CASSGQGEERGSYEQYF.

The chain has TRBV19 and TRBJ2-3, with D possibly matching TRBD1 (6 bases). V was pared by 6 bases and J by 9 bases, with 16 bases between. This CDR3 region has 13 residues. CDR1 is LNHDA, CDR2 SQIVND, per germline (reference sequence). CDR3: CASRPTGIITQYF. CDR3 in DNA: TGTGCCAGTAGACCAACAGGGATAATAACGCAGTATTTT.

The chain has TRBV7-9 and TRBJ1-4; D remains ambiguous. V lost 5 bases, J lost 4 bases, and 8 bases lay in between. This CDR3 is 13 amino acids long. Germline CDR1 and CDR2: SEHNR and FQNEAQ (reference sequence). DNA of the CDR3: TGTGCCAGCAGCCGGCCGGGTAATGAAAAACTGTTTTTT. Translating it yields CASSRPGNEKLFF. The full variable domain, completed using reference TRBV7-9 and TRBJ1-4, is DTGVSQNPRHKITKRGQNVTFRCDPISEHNRLYWYRQTLGQGPEFLTYFQNEAQLEKSRLLSDRFSAERPKGSFSTLEIQRTEQGDSAMYLCASSRPGNEKLFFGSGTQLSVL.

V gene TRBV5-1 combines with J gene TRBJ2-3; 9 nucleotides align to TRBD1. CDR3 length: 14 residues. The V segment lost 3 bases and the J segment 5 bases; nucleotides outside the gene matches: 4. The germline CDR1 and CDR2 sequences are SGHRS and YFSETQ. CDR3 sequence (DNA): TGCGCCAGCAGCTGGACAGGGGTAGGAGATACGCAGTATTTT. Amino acid sequence: CASSWTGVGDTQYF.

V and J are TRBV27 and TRBJ1-2; 7 bases align to TRBD1. Germline loops: CDR1 MNHEY, CDR2 SMNVEV (reference sequence). Trimming removed 4 bases from V and 4 bases from J; junction bases left unmatched: 3. CDR3 size: 13 residues. The CDR3 spells CASSYRGSYGYTF. As DNA, the CDR3 is TGTGCCAGCAGTTACAGGGGTTCCTATGGCTACACCTTC.

With regard to this clone: Sequence at one end of the junction differs from germline and may be a read error. The J gene is TRBJ2-2, the V gene TRBV4-3; 7 nucleotides agree with TRBD2. The CDR3 covers 16 residues. Germline V gene data show CDR1 as LGHNA and CDR2 as YSLEER. The CDR3 spells CATSQDWGGNTGELFF. CDR3 nucleotide sequence: TGCGCCACCAGCCAAGATTGGGGGGGGAACACCGGGGAGCTGTTTTTT.

This rearrangement joins TRBV5-6 to TRBJ1-2; 7 bases agree with TRBD1. Trimming at V came to 4 bases and at J to 3 bases, leaving 6 bases not matched to a gene. The germline V gene encodes CDR1 SGHDT and CDR2 YYEEEE. This CDR3 has 14 residues. For the CDR3, the DNA is TGTGCCAGCAGCACCCGGACAGGACACTATGGCTACACCTTC. Translated: CASSTRTGHYGYTF.